Detailed here is one T cell receptor (beta chain). This sample was taken from a study of blood T cell repertoires in COVID-19. Background on the study: The samples span acute and convalescent COVID-19 from the United States, Italy and Spain. PBMCs, B-cell-depleted T cells, or T cells provided the cDNA or gDNA that made up the material.

After removal of 6 bases from V and 0 bases from J, the junction contained 4 bases not matched to a gene. The CDR3 has 14 amino acids. Germline V gene sequence: CDR1 SGHTA, CDR2 FQGNSA. Original methodology: Reference gene primer amplification yielded estimated nucleated cell counts. TCRdb keeps only in-frame clones here, not all; method: immunoSEQ multiplex PCR. The V and J calls and the clone size are those of that table, but D and trimming were determined from the DNA. In the table there are about 75,000 clones, 88% of which are singletons. Sequenced sample: peripheral blood. This chain uses TRBV7-2 with TRBJ1-2, with 7 positions matching TRBD1. The receptor was derived from a human donor in a cohort sampled during active COVID-19. The CDR3 protein is CASSAQGANYGYTF. In DNA form, the CDR3 reads TGTGCCAGCAGTGCTCAGGGGGCTAACTATGGCTACACCTTC.